This T cell receptor beta chain comes out of a study of OX40 agonist ivuxolimab in advanced cancers. Regarding the study as a whole: The antigen specificity of the peripheral T cells (those that were expanded) was not determined. On average, CD8+ T cells showed a greater number of expanded clones than CD4+.

Germline CDR1 MNHEY, CDR2 SVGAGI. V trimming: 6 bases; J trimming: 7 bases; junction bases outside the gene matches: 6. This CDR3 comprises 15 residues. About this clone: Antigen: not known.

Produced via immunoSEQ multiplex PCR; TCRdb's table is partial and in-frame only. Among about 93,000 clones, roughly 94% were seen once, and the ten largest hold roughly 2.8%. This TCR was sampled from an adult with an advanced solid tumor such as melanoma, head and neck, liver or kidney cancer. The sample in question was CD4+ or CD8+ T cells sorted from blood, obtained in a trial of the OX40 agonist ivuxolimab. The chain employs TRBV6-5 and TRBJ2-2, with 12 bases aligning to TRBD2. The CDR3 protein is CASSALAGGHGELFF. In nucleotides, the CDR3 is TGTGCCAGCAGCGCACTAGCGGGAGGTCACGGGGAGCTGTTTTTT.